A single sample is the source of the 14 T cell receptor beta chains below, sequenced in a study of blood T cell repertoires in COVID-19. Only in-frame clones appear in the TCRdb table, and some are missing; sequencing was by immunoSEQ multiplex PCR. The sample has a few hundred thousand clones, approximately 87% seen once. Sequenced: peripheral blood. Source of these receptors: a man aged 60 to 69 who had recovered from COVID-19.

The genes are TRBV27 and TRBJ2-1; 7 positions match TRBD2. The CDR3 sequence is 15 residues long. The germline V gene encodes CDR1 MNHEY and CDR2 SMNVEV (reference sequence). Unmatched junction bases numbered 11, after V lost 2 bases and J lost 10 bases. The CDR3 coding sequence is TGTGCCAGCAGTTTACGAGGGCTGATGGGGGGGGAGCAGTTCTTC. Protein: CASSLRGLMGGEQFF.

J is TRBJ2-7 and V is TRBV11-2; no clear D. Germline CDR1 is SGHAT and CDR2 is FQNNGV. The V end lost 1 base, the J end lost 3 bases, and 4 bases lay between the germline ends. The CDR3 contains 12 residues. CDR3 sequence: CASSLVGYEQYF. Written as DNA, the CDR3 is TGTGCCAGCAGCTTAGTCGGCTACGAGCAGTACTTC.

The J gene is TRBJ1-5, the V gene TRBV19; TRBD1 agrees at 10 bases. The ends lost 5 bases at V and 3 bases at J; junction bases unmatched: 10. The germline V gene has CDR1 LNHDA and CDR2 SQIVND (reference sequence). The CDR3 is 17 residues long. The CDR3 here is CASSFLGQGLFNQPQHF. The CDR3 DNA is TGTGCCAGTAGTTTCCTGGGACAGGGGCTCTTCAATCAGCCCCAGCATTTT.

The chain couples TRBV18 to TRBJ1-2, with 10 bases matching TRBD1. The CDR3 sequence is 15 residues long. Germline trimming cut 6 bases from V and 4 bases from J; bases unmatched to any gene: 8. Germline V gene data show CDR1 as KGHSH and CDR2 as LQKENI. CDR3 sequence: CASSKGQGDFYGYTF. DNA for the CDR3: TGTGCCAGCTCCAAAGGACAGGGGGATTTCTATGGCTACACCTTC.

The rearrangement joins TRBV5-6 to TRBJ1-1; weak D call: TRBD1 (6 bases). Germline CDR1 SGHDT, CDR2 YYEEEE. The V gene lost 0 bases and the J gene lost 3 bases, with 9 bases spanning the gap. The CDR3 length is 14 residues. CDR3 coding DNA: TGTGCCAGCAGCTTGGAGGGGGATCACACTGAAGCTTTCTTT. Encoded protein: CASSLEGDHTEAFF.

The J gene is TRBJ1-6, the V gene TRBV5-4, with D unresolved. The CDR3 is 13 amino acids. Germline-derived CDR1 and CDR2 are SGHNT and YYREEE (reference sequence). V dropped 4 bases and J dropped 8 bases, with 10 bases sitting between them. CDR3 residues: CASSRPRDSPLHF. The CDR3 DNA is TGTGCCAGCAGCCGCCCGCGGGATTCACCCCTCCACTTT.

This clone was counted a few times. The chain couples TRBV4-2 to TRBJ1-2; 9 bases are a match to TRBD1. This CDR3 is 16 amino acids long. The ends lost 3 bases at V and 4 bases at J; junction bases unmatched: 9. The germline V gene has CDR1 LGHNA and CDR2 YNFKEQ. CDR3 sequence (DNA): TGTGCCAGCAGCCAGGGGACAGGGATTCGAGTCTATGGCTACACCTTC. Amino acid sequence: CASSQGTGIRVYGYTF.

The chain is built from TRBV6-2 or TRBV6-3 and TRBJ1-1; 8 bases agree with TRBD1. The V and J ends lost 0 bases and 4 bases, in that order; junction bases with no gene match: 1. This CDR3 contains 14 residues. From germline, CDR1 is MNHEY and CDR2 SVGEGT. The CDR3 region has the DNA TGTGCCAGCAGTTACTCCGGGACAGGCACTGAAGCTTTCTTT. Translation: CASSYSGTGTEAFF.

V and J are TRBV27 and TRBJ2-7; 10 bases agree with TRBD2. The germline gives CDR1 MNHEY, CDR2 SMNVEV (reference sequence). This CDR3 comprises 14 residues. V was pared by 3 bases and J by 3 bases, with 2 bases of the junction left unmatched. The CDR3 region has the DNA TGTGCCAGCAGTTTCCTAGCGGGAGTCTACGAGCAGTACTTC. Translating it yields CASSFLAGVYEQYF.

The chain links TRBV29-1 to TRBJ2-1, with D maybe TRBD1 (5 bases). The ends were cut back, 6 bases at V and 5 bases at J, with 17 bases in the middle. The CDR3 has 14 amino acids. Germline V CDR1 and CDR2: SQVTM, ANQGSEA. The CDR3 nucleotides are TGCAGCGTCAAGGCTCTTACAGGCCACAATGAGCAGTTCTTC. It yields the protein CSVKALTGHNEQFF.

The rearrangement uses TRBV30 and TRBJ2-5, with TRBD2 as a possible D gene (6 bases). The CDR3 runs to 11 residues. Trimming took off 4 bases at V and 5 bases at J, with 8 bases between the two ends. Germline-derived CDR1 and CDR2 are GTSNPN and SVGIG (reference sequence). The CDR3 region has the DNA TGTGCCTGGATTGGGAGGGAGACCCAGTACTTC. Translated, it gives CAWIGRETQYF.

This sequence joins TRBV7-9 and TRBJ2-3; 8 bases line up with TRBD2. CDR3 size: 17 residues. V trimming: 5 bases; J trimming: 0 bases; junction bases outside the gene matches: 10. Germline CDR1 is SEHNR and CDR2 is FQNEAQ (reference sequence). The CDR3 reads CASSPSSGAASTDTQYF. CDR3 nucleotide sequence: TGTGCCAGCAGCCCAAGTAGCGGGGCCGCTAGCACAGATACGCAGTATTTT.

The rearrangement links TRBV27 to TRBJ1-3; no clear D gene. V lost 10 bases and J lost 1, with 26 bases in between. Germline CDR1 MNHEY, CDR2 SMNVEV (reference sequence). This CDR3 spans 18 amino acids. This CDR3 reads CATSVASSFGVSGNTIYF. Written as DNA, the CDR3 is TGTGCCACCTCGGTTGCCAGCAGTTTCGGGGTTTCTGGAAACACCATATATTTT.

The rearrangement links TRBV10-3 to TRBJ1-5; perhaps TRBD1 as D (5 bases). Between the trimmed V and J ends, which lost 3 bases and 3 bases, there was a span of 9 bases. This CDR3 contains 14 residues. The germline CDR1 and CDR2 sequences are ENHRY and SYGVKD. The CDR3 sequence: CAISDGGNNQPQHF. The CDR3 bases are TGTGCCATCAGTGATGGGGGGAACAATCAGCCCCAGCATTTT.